The 19 T cell receptor beta chains given below trace back to one sample, sequenced in a study of blood T cell repertoires in COVID-19. Assay: immunoSEQ multiplex PCR; the TCRdb copy retains only in-frame clones and omits some. Counted here are around 200,000 clones, more than 75% occurring once; the ten biggest clones make up about 2.5%. The material sequenced was peripheral blood. The receptors derive from a man aged 40-50 years with active or convalescent COVID-19.

This clone occurred a few times. V usage is TRBV5-1 and J usage is TRBJ2-1; TRBD2 matches 7 bases. The V gene end was trimmed by 4 bases and the J gene end by 11 bases; junction bases not matched to a gene: 12. CDR1 and CDR2 from the germline V gene are SGHRS and YFSETQ. The CDR3 extends over 14 amino acids. The chain's CDR3 is CASSTGGGEGQQFF. In DNA, the CDR3 is TGCGCCAGCAGCACGGGAGGAGGGGAAGGGCAGCAGTTCTTC.

This clone occurred a few times. The chain has TRBV24-1 and TRBJ2-1; the D gene is possibly TRBD2 (5 bases). This CDR3 comprises 16 residues. V was trimmed by 4 bases and J by 1 base, leaving 13 bases between them. Looked up from germline, CDR1 is KGHDR and CDR2 is SFDVKD. The CDR3 region is CATSDQLGFSYNEQFF. CDR3 DNA sequence: TGTGCCACCAGTGACCAACTAGGTTTTTCCTACAATGAGCAGTTCTTC.

This rearrangement joins TRBV3-1 (or the pseudogene TRBV3-2) to TRBJ1-1; D gene unclear. CDR3 length: 14 amino acids. Trimming took off 0 bases at V and 4 bases at J, with 9 bases between the two ends. Germline V gene lookup returns CDR1 LGHDT and CDR2 YNNKEL (reference sequence). The DNA of the CDR3 is TGTGCCAGCAGCCAAGAAATTCCGGGCACTGAAGCTTTCTTT. It encodes CASSQEIPGTEAFF.

There are a few counts of this clone. The rearrangement joins TRBV3-1 (or the pseudogene TRBV3-2) to TRBJ2-5; perhaps TRBD2 as D (6 bases). CDR3 length equals 14 residues. Germline V gene data show CDR1 as LGHDT and CDR2 as YNNKEL (reference sequence). V lost 3 bases to trimming and J lost 3 bases, with 11 bases between them. In DNA form, the CDR3 reads TGTGCCAGCAGCCAGTTTAGCGGCAAAGAGACCCAGTACTTC. This gives the protein CASSQFSGKETQYF.

In DNA, the CDR3 is TGTGCCAGCTCACCAGGGCAGACCGGATTCTATGGCTACACCTTC. Its protein product is CASSPGQTGFYGYTF. The J gene is TRBJ1-2, the V gene TRBV18; D is unresolved. In germline, CDR1 is KGHSH, CDR2 LQKENI. The V end lost 2 bases, the J end lost 4 bases, and 14 bases lay between the germline ends. This CDR3 comprises 15 residues. Full variable domain (remainder filled in from reference TRBV18 and TRBJ1-2): NAGVMQNPRHLVRRRGQEARLRCSPMKGHSHVYWYRQLPEEGLKFMVYLQKENIIDESGMPKERFSAEFPKEGPSILRIQQVVRGDSAAYFCASSPGQTGFYGYTFGSGTRLTVV.

The rearrangement links TRBV11-3 to TRBJ2-7; TRBD2 agrees at 9 bases. Trimming removed 1 base from V and 6 bases from J; junction bases left unmatched: 7. The CDR3 totals 15 residues. CDR1 is SGHNT and CDR2 is YENEEA in the germline V gene. The CDR3 sequence: CASSLGWRGGIEQYF. The CDR3 region has the DNA TGTGCCAGCAGCTTAGGTTGGCGGGGGGGCATCGAGCAGTACTTC.

This chain uses TRBV5-4 with TRBJ2-2, with a weak D call TRBD1 (6 bases). This CDR3 is 16 amino acids long. Trimming took off 4 bases at V and 0 bases at J, with 13 bases between the two ends. Germline CDR1 and CDR2: SGHNT and YYREEE (reference sequence). In DNA form, the CDR3 reads TGTGCCAGCAGCCCCCAGACAGGTCCGAACACCGGGGAGCTGTTTTTT. Amino acids: CASSPQTGPNTGELFF.

V gene TRBV5-6 combines with J gene TRBJ2-7; 8 bases are shared with TRBD2. This CDR3 contains 15 residues. V lost 4 bases and J lost 0; bases outside the gene matches: 6. Germline assignment: CDR1 SGHDT and CDR2 YYEEEE. The CDR3 DNA is TGTGCCAGCAGCCCCCTGGCGGGGGGCTCCTACGAGCAGTACTTC. It yields the protein CASSPLAGGSYEQYF.

This clone was picked up a small number of times. The rearrangement uses TRBV30 and TRBJ1-1; D might be TRBD1 (5 bases). The CDR3 is made up of 16 amino acids. The germline V gene encodes CDR1 GTSNPN and CDR2 SVGIG (reference sequence). V was trimmed by 3 bases and J by 0 bases, leaving 17 bases between them. CDR3 sequence: CAWRNGRGGMNTEAFF. The CDR3 DNA reads as TGTGCCTGGAGAAATGGTAGGGGCGGGATGAACACTGAAGCTTTCTTT.

The chain recombines TRBV5-8 with TRBJ2-7, with D perhaps matching TRBD1 (8 bases). V lost 4 bases and J lost 4, with 18 bases in between. CDR1 is SGHTS, CDR2 YDEGEE, per germline. The CDR3 is made up of 15 amino acids. For the CDR3, the DNA is TGTGCCAGCAGCGGATGGACAGGGCGGGGGTACGAGCAGTACTTC. Protein product: CASSGWTGRGYEQYF.

The DNA for the CDR3 is TGTGCCAGCTCACCACCGGTCAGCTCCTACGAGCAGTACTTC. Protein product: CASSPPVSSYEQYF. The chain is built from TRBV18 and TRBJ2-7; D call uncertain. Deletions cut 0 bases from V and 0 bases from J, with 6 bases between. From germline, CDR1 is KGHSH and CDR2 LQKENI. CDR3 length equals 14 residues.

This chain uses TRBV7-2 with TRBJ1-2, with 7 positions matching TRBD1. Germline V gene data show CDR1 as SGHTA and CDR2 as FQGNSA. The V segment lost 3 bases and the J segment 7 bases; nucleotides outside the gene matches: 8. CDR3 length: 14 residues. The CDR3: CASSFGQEAGGYTF. The CDR3 coding sequence is TGTGCCAGCAGCTTTGGACAGGAGGCTGGTGGCTACACCTTC.

In the case of this clone: The junction differs from germline at one of its ends, possibly a read error. The chain employs TRBV5-1 and TRBJ2-7; the match to TRBD1 covers 9 bases. CDR3 length: 13 residues. Germline V CDR1 and CDR2: SGHRS, YFSETQ. This chain's CDR3 is CASSLEGQGYPSF. CDR3 in DNA: TGCGCCAGCAGCTTGGAGGGACAGGGCTATCCGTCCTTC.

The chain combines TRBV20-1 with TRBJ1-2, with D maybe TRBD1 (6 bases). Germline lookup yields CDR1 DFQATT and CDR2 SNEGSKA (reference sequence). CDR3 length: 11 amino acids. This chain's CDR3 is CSATGVNGYTF. The CDR3 DNA is TGCAGCGCGACAGGCGTCAATGGCTACACCTTC.

V usage is TRBV12-3 or TRBV12-4 and J usage is TRBJ2-7; no reliable D call. Trimming stripped 1 base from V and 2 bases from J, with 6 bases between. The CDR3 contains 13 residues. Here the CDR3 reads CASSLDPAYEQYF. The CDR3 DNA reads TGTGCCAGCAGTTTAGACCCAGCCTACGAGCAGTACTTC.

The chain links TRBV5-1 to TRBJ1-1, with 10 bases matching TRBD1. The CDR3 has 16 residues. Germline CDR1 and CDR2: SGHRS and YFSETQ. The trim removed 4 bases at V and 4 bases at J, leaving 10 bases unmatched. The DNA for the CDR3 is TGCGCCAGCAGCGGCCGGGACAGGGGCGCCGCCACTGAAGCTTTCTTT. This encodes CASSGRDRGAATEAFF.

The chain links TRBV9 to TRBJ2-2; TRBD1 aligns across 8 bases. The J segment lost 5 bases and the V segment lost 3 bases, leaving 6 bases of the junction unmatched. Germline V lookup: CDR1 SGDLS, CDR2 YYNGEE. This CDR3 spans 15 amino acids. The CDR3: CASSANRGVTGELFF. The CDR3 DNA is TGTGCCAGCAGCGCCAACAGGGGGGTGACCGGGGAGCTGTTTTTT.

V usage is TRBV28 and J usage is TRBJ1-5; 7 bases map to TRBD1. With 7 bases clipped from V and 2 bases from J, the junction kept 5 bases outside the gene matches. CDR1 and CDR2 (germline): MDHEN, SYDVKM. CDR3 size: 14 residues. CDR3 bases: TGTGCCAGCAAAGGGGGCAGAGGCAATCAGCCCCAGCATTTT. Amino acid sequence: CASKGGRGNQPQHF.

This clone was seen only a few times. The CDR3, as DNA: TGTGCCAGCAGTGAAGCGCTTCGTGCAGGGGGAAAACCTGAAGCTTTCTTT. Protein product: CASSEALRAGGKPEAFF. The chain carries TRBV6-1 and TRBJ1-1; 7 nucleotides agree with TRBD1. Germline values: CDR1 MNHNS, CDR2 SASEGT. V was pared by 0 bases and J by 6 bases, with 13 bases of the junction left unmatched. The CDR3 runs to 17 residues.